This TCR beta chain originates from a study of read filtering for tumor transcriptome and immune sequencing. Turning to the study itself: Among patients, 17 to 20 were male and around 15 female, aged about 45 to 80 (mean about 66).

This clonotype was seen many times. Molecular barcoded adaptors covering alpha/delta and beta/gamma chains were used on about 0.4 ug RNA. TCRdb reprocessed the reads via MiXCR and lists one record per CDR3 protein. The data hold approximately 40,000 distinct CDR3 sequences, with roughly an eighth observed a single time. This CDR3 is built from 13 residues. Trimming pared 9 bases from V and 7 bases from J, leaving 16 bases between. Germline CDR1 is MNHEY and CDR2 is SMNVEV (reference sequence). This sequence joins TRBV27 and TRBJ2-1; weak D call: TRBD2 (5 bases). Sequenced input: a population of CD138-negative cells sorted from bone marrow. The clonotype was recovered from a donor at least 40 years old with multiple myeloma. The CDR3 here is CASRFGSRNEQFF. CDR3 DNA sequence: TGTGCCAGTCGGTTTGGGAGTCGTAATGAGCAGTTCTTC.